These 10 T cell receptor beta chains share one sample of origin, sequenced in a study of blood T cell repertoires in COVID-19. TCRdb's copy holds only in-frame clones and misses some; the assay was immunoSEQ multiplex PCR. The sample lists 55,000 to 85,000 clones, 70% to 80% occurring once. Sequencing used peripheral blood. All receptors come from a man aged 55 to 70 with active or convalescent COVID-19.

The chain employs TRBV24-1 and TRBJ2-1; TRBD1 aligns across 9 bases. The V and J ends lost 3 bases and 7 bases, in that order; junction bases with no gene match: 3. The CDR3 has 14 amino acids. CDR1 KGHDR and CDR2 SFDVKD come from the germline V gene. This CDR3 reads CATSDLTGGNEQFF. CDR3 in DNA: TGTGCCACCAGTGATCTGACAGGGGGGAATGAGCAGTTCTTC.

This chain links TRBV5-1 with TRBJ2-1, with 9 bases fitting TRBD1. CDR3 size: 13 residues. The ends lost 9 bases at V and 1 base at J; junction bases unmatched: 2. Germline V gene sequence: CDR1 SGHRS, CDR2 YFSETQ. The CDR3 DNA reads TGCGCCACCGGACAGGGGTCCTACAATGAGCAGTTCTTC. Its protein product is CATGQGSYNEQFF.

This clone has more than one count but fewer than ten. The rearrangement uses TRBV5-1 and TRBJ1-1, with 8 nucleotides matching TRBD1. Germline V gives CDR1 SGHRS, CDR2 YFSETQ. The V gene end was trimmed by 1 base and the J gene end by 0 bases; junction bases not matched to a gene: 11. The length of the CDR3 is 18 residues. DNA of the CDR3: TGCGCCAGCAGCTTGTCGGCGGGACAGGTAACCATGAACACTGAAGCTTTCTTT. Translated, it gives CASSLSAGQVTMNTEAFF. Full variable domain (outside the CDR3, taken from reference TRBV5-1 and TRBJ1-1): KAGVTQTPRYLIKTRGQQVTLSCSPISGHRSVSWYQQTPGQGLQFLFEYFSETQRNKGNFPGRFSGRQFSNSRSEMNVSTLELGDSALYLCASSLSAGQVTMNTEAFFGQGTRLTVV.

The sample holds a few counts of this clone. V and J are TRBV19 and TRBJ2-2; 16 bases match TRBD2. Germline V gene sequence: CDR1 LNHDA, CDR2 SQIVND (reference sequence). The CDR3 is made up of 20 amino acids. The V segment lost 2 bases and the J segment 3 bases; nucleotides outside the gene matches: 9. This CDR3 reads CASSISPGLAGGRYTGELFF. The DNA for the CDR3 is TGTGCCAGTAGTATATCACCGGGACTAGCGGGGGGGCGGTACACCGGGGAGCTGTTTTTT.

This CDR3 is CASSPSGSWPDTQYF. DNA of the CDR3: TGTGCCAGCAGCCCGAGCGGCAGCTGGCCAGATACGCAGTATTTT. This chain links TRBV14 with TRBJ2-3; TRBD2 might be the D (5 bases). Trimming took off 4 bases at V and 4 bases at J, with 15 bases between the two ends. From germline, CDR1 is SGHDN and CDR2 FVKESK. The length of the CDR3 is 15 residues.

This clone was seen a few times. The V and J genes are TRBV6-1 and TRBJ1-2; D gene ambiguous. The CDR3 has 15 amino acids. Trimming took off 3 bases at V and 1 base at J, with 12 bases between the two ends. Per the germline V gene, CDR1 is MNHNS and CDR2 is SASEGT. The CDR3, as DNA: TGTGCCAGCAGTGACACCCCCAGCGATAACTATGGCTACACCTTC. Its translation: CASSDTPSDNYGYTF.

The CDR3 spells CASSLADRVDEQFF. CDR3 coding DNA: TGCGCCAGCAGCTTGGCGGACAGGGTCGATGAGCAGTTCTTC. This sequence joins TRBV5-1 and TRBJ2-1; 8 nucleotides line up with TRBD1. This CDR3 is 14 amino acids long. The V segment lost 0 bases and the J segment 8 bases; nucleotides outside the gene matches: 4. CDR1 and CDR2 from the germline V gene are SGHRS and YFSETQ.

This clone was detected only a few times. This chain connects TRBV7-9 to TRBJ2-7; a weak D match, TRBD1 (6 bases). Germline assignment: CDR1 SEHNR and CDR2 FQNEAQ (reference sequence). This CDR3 comprises 13 residues. V lost 6 bases and J 7 bases, leaving 16 bases between the germline ends. Here the CDR3 DNA reads TGTGCCAGCAGACTGACAGGCCAGAGGGAGCAGTACTTC. It encodes CASRLTGQREQYF.

The V call is TRBV24-1, the J call TRBJ2-3; TRBD1 is a possible D gene (6 bases). CDR1 and CDR2 (germline): KGHDR, SFDVKD. Deletions cut 4 bases from V and 2 bases from J, with 9 bases between. The CDR3 sequence is 14 residues long. Here the CDR3 reads CATSDRTDTDTQYF. The CDR3 nucleotides are TGTGCCACCAGTGACCGGACAGACACAGATACGCAGTATTTT.

This clone was seen repeatedly, ten times or more. V and J are TRBV12-3 or TRBV12-4 and TRBJ1-6; D not certain. Between the trimmed V and J ends, which lost 1 base and 10 bases, there was a span of 8 bases. The CDR3 is 13 amino acids. The CDR3: CASSLEQSSPLHF. The CDR3 DNA follows: TGTGCCAGCAGTTTAGAACAGTCATCACCCCTCCACTTT.